A single sample is the source of the 17 T cell receptor beta chains below, sequenced in a study of graft-versus-host responses after intestinal transplantation. This table comes from immunoSEQ multiplex PCR, and its TCRdb copy is limited to in-frame clones, with some not included. The sample holds some 70,000 clones, 80% to 95% seen once. The sample here was bone marrow, taken roughly 110 weeks after intestinal transplantation. The source is a human patient who received an intestinal transplant, so some T cells may come from the graft donor.

Concerning this clone: The same CDR3 also results from other DNA sequences found in this sample. The chain employs TRBV18 and TRBJ2-5, with D hard to call. V lost 3 bases, J lost 3 bases, and 8 bases lay in between. Germline V gene data show CDR1 as KGHSH and CDR2 as LQKENI. The CDR3 length is 13 residues. The CDR3 region is CASSPGQKETQYF. DNA for the CDR3: TGTGCCAGCTCACCGGGCCAAAAAGAGACCCAGTACTTC.

This clone came up once. The chain recombines TRBV6-6 with TRBJ2-7; D might be TRBD1 (6 bases). The germline V gene encodes CDR1 MNHNY and CDR2 SVGAGI (reference sequence). The CDR3 contains 14 residues. Between the trimmed V and J ends, which lost 2 bases and 6 bases, there was a span of 14 bases. The CDR3 protein is CASSYRAGVGEQYF. The CDR3 DNA reads as TGTGCCAGCAGTTACAGGGCAGGGGTGGGCGAGCAGTACTTC.

The chain uses TRBV6-1 and TRBJ1-4; D unclear. The length of the CDR3 is 10 residues. The germline V gene has CDR1 MNHNS and CDR2 SASEGT. V was pared by 7 bases and J by 8 bases, with 5 bases between. This CDR3 reads CASKREKLFF. CDR3 DNA: TGTGCCAGCAAGCGGGAAAAACTGTTTTTT.

The chain is built from TRBV7-2 and TRBJ1-2; 7 nucleotides align to TRBD1. V shed 1 base, J shed 2 bases, and the junction held 7 bases outside the gene matches. In germline, CDR1 is SGHTA, CDR2 FQGNSA. There are 16 residues in the CDR3. This CDR3 is CASSLEFSTGNYGYTF. DNA of the CDR3: TGTGCCAGCAGCTTAGAGTTTTCGACAGGGAACTATGGCTACACCTTC.

The sample holds one count of this clone. The rearrangement uses TRBV11-1 and TRBJ2-2; possible D gene TRBD1, 7 bases. The V gene lost 3 bases and the J gene lost 1 base, with 12 bases spanning the gap. The CDR3 has 16 amino acids. In germline, CDR1 is SGHAT, CDR2 FQDESV (reference sequence). CDR3 in DNA: TGTGCCAGCAGCTTTCAGGGGGGAAAGAACACCGGGGAGCTGTTTTTT. It codes for CASSFQGGKNTGELFF.

The genes are TRBV19 and TRBJ2-1; D is perhaps TRBD1 (6 bases). V was trimmed by 6 bases and J by 2 bases, leaving 11 bases between them. CDR1 and CDR2 (germline): LNHDA, SQIVND (reference sequence). There are 14 residues in the CDR3. CDR3 nucleotides: TGTGCCAGTAGGGCCGGGACAACCTACAATGAGCAGTTCTTC. Its protein is CASRAGTTYNEQFF.

The rearrangement joins TRBV20-1 to TRBJ2-5; D not resolved. The CDR3 runs 11 residues. CDR1 DFQATT and CDR2 SNEGSKA come from the germline V gene (reference sequence). Trimming shortened V by 5 bases and J by 4 bases, and 8 bases separated the two germline ends. CDR3: CSALRRETQYF. The CDR3 DNA is TGCAGTGCTTTGCGACGAGAGACCCAGTACTTC.

The chain uses TRBV11-2 and TRBJ2-3, with TRBD2 identical over 7 bases. J was trimmed by 4 bases and V by 4 bases; bases with no gene match: 20. The CDR3 loop spans 19 amino acids. Germline values: CDR1 SGHAT, CDR2 FQNNGV. CDR3: CASSSRRTRVGTGADTQYF. The CDR3 DNA is TGTGCCAGCAGCTCCCGACGGACTAGGGTCGGGACCGGGGCAGATACGCAGTATTTT.

The V call is TRBV6-1, the J call TRBJ2-1, with a possible D match to TRBD2 (6 bases). In germline, CDR1 is MNHNS, CDR2 SASEGT. V lost 7 bases to trimming and J lost 2 bases, with 12 bases between them. This CDR3 has 14 amino acids. DNA for the CDR3: TGTGCCAGCAAGGTAATAGCGGCCTACAATGAGCAGTTCTTC. Protein product: CASKVIAAYNEQFF.

The chain recombines TRBV7-2 with TRBJ2-7; 10 bases agree with TRBD1. Germline-derived CDR1 and CDR2 are SGHTA and FQGNSA. J lost 4 bases, V lost 4 bases, and 1 base had no gene match. This CDR3 spans 13 amino acids. The DNA of the CDR3 is TGTGCCAGCAGCTGGGACAGGGGTTACGAGCAGTACTTC. Residues: CASSWDRGYEQYF.

This clone has only one observation. V gene TRBV15 combines with J gene TRBJ2-5; no clear D gene. CDR1 is LNHNV, CDR2 YYDKDF, per germline (reference sequence). This CDR3 has 13 residues. Trimming removed 1 base from V and 3 bases from J, with 6 bases in between. The CDR3 coding sequence is TGTGCCACCAGCAGAGGTGAGGAAGAGACCCAGTACTTC. Translating gives CATSRGEEETQYF.

The count of this clone is one. This rearrangement joins TRBV6-5 to TRBJ2-1; 11 bases line up with TRBD2. The V and J ends lost 2 bases and 6 bases, in that order; junction bases with no gene match: 3. CDR3 length: 15 amino acids. Germline lookup yields CDR1 MNHEY and CDR2 SVGAGI. Here the CDR3 DNA reads TGTGCCAGCAGTTACCTAGCGGGAGGTTTCAATGAGCAGTTCTTC. It encodes CASSYLAGGFNEQFF.

A remark on this clone: An end of the junction does not agree with germline; a read error may underlie this. The chain carries TRBV4-2 and TRBJ2-7; either TRBD1 or TRBD2 may supply D (6 bases each). CDR3 length equals 15 residues. Germline CDR1 LGHNA, CDR2 YNFKEQ. The CDR3 DNA reads as TGTGCCAGCAGCCAAGTTGAAGGGGTAGGGGGACTCCCCAAATTC. Amino acids: CASSQVEGVGGLPKF.

This clone was seen a single time. The CDR3 DNA follows: TGTGCCAGCAGCAAAGTCCTCCTCGAGCAGTACTTC. This sequence encodes CASSKVLLEQYF. V gene TRBV21-1 combines with J gene TRBJ2-7; whether TRBD2, the table's D call, matches the DNA was not checked. TRBV21-1 is shown as a pseudogene. CDR3 length: 12 residues.

This sequence joins TRBV7-9 and TRBJ2-1; 8 bases are a match to TRBD1. Germline values: CDR1 SEHNR, CDR2 FQNEAQ (reference sequence). The CDR3 length is 14 residues. V lost 1 base, J lost 6 bases, and 2 bases stayed unmatched. The CDR3 sequence: CASSLGTGFNEQFF. CDR3 nucleotide sequence: TGTGCCAGCAGCTTAGGGACAGGGTTCAATGAGCAGTTCTTC.

The J gene is TRBJ1-1, the V gene TRBV7-2; a possible D gene is TRBD1 (6 bases). This CDR3 has 15 residues. Germline values: CDR1 SGHTA, CDR2 FQGNSA. Between the trimmed V and J ends, which lost 5 bases and 0 bases, there was a span of 13 bases. The CDR3 sequence is CASSHKTGMNTEAFF. In DNA form, the CDR3 reads TGTGCCAGCAGCCATAAGACAGGAATGAACACTGAAGCTTTCTTT.

The chain carries TRBV6-5 and TRBJ2-1; no reliable D call. From germline, CDR1 is MNHEY and CDR2 SVGAGI. The CDR3 totals 12 residues. Trimming pared 4 bases from V and 7 bases from J, leaving 8 bases between. This chain's CDR3 is CASSSFVNEQFF. For the CDR3, the DNA is TGTGCCAGCAGTTCTTTCGTGAATGAGCAGTTCTTC.